This T cell receptor beta chain was captured in a study of CD8+CD57+ T cells in acquired aplastic anemia. For the study at large: The mean DNA yield obtained from sorted CD4+ and CD8+ cells came to 3 to 4 ug. Regarding the study as a whole: CD8+ Simpson's diversity in patients was not significantly different from that in controls.

The sample holds a few counts of this clonotype. As yet, its antigen is unknown. Compared with germline, one end of the junction differs, possibly owing to a read error. CDR3 and TCR beta VDJ profiling relied on genomic DNA as the template. TCRdb re-derived calls from the reads in MiXCR, one entry per CDR3 protein. There are about 190,000 distinct CDR3 sequences in the sample; over 60% occur only once, and under 60% lies in the top ten. The sequenced sample consisted of sorted CD4+, CD8+, or CD8+CD57+ T cells (not recorded which) from PBMCs. The origin of this receptor is a human donor with severe aplastic anemia or a healthy control (not recorded which).

The CDR3 nucleotides read TGTGCCAGCAGCTTAGCCGGGGATCAGCCCCAGCATTTT. Its protein product is CASSLAGDQPQHF. The V call is TRBV5-1, the J call TRBJ1-5; no definite D call. Germline V lookup: CDR1 SGHRS, CDR2 YFSETQ. CDR3 length equals 13 residues.